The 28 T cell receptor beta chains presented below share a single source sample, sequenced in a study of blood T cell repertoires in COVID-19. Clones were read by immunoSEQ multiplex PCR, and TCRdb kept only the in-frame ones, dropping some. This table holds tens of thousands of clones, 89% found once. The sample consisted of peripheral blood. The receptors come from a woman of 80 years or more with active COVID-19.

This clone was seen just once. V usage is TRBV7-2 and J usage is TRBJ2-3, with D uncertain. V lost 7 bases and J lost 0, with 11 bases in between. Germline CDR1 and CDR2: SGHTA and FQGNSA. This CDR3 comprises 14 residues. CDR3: CASTRVRSTDTQYF. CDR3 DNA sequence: TGTGCCAGCACCCGGGTGAGGAGCACAGATACGCAGTATTTT.

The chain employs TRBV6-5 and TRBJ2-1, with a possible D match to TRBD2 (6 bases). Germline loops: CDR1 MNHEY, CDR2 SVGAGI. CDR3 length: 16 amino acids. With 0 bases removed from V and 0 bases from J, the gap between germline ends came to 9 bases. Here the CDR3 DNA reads TGTGCCAGCAGTTACTCGATCGGGAGCTCCTACAATGAGCAGTTCTTC. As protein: CASSYSIGSSYNEQFF.

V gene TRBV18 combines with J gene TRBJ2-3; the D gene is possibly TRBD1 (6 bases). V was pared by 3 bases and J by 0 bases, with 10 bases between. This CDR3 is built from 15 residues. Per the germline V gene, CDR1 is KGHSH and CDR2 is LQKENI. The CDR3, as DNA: TGTGCCAGCTCACCGCAACAGGGTAGCACAGATACGCAGTATTTT. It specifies CASSPQQGSTDTQYF.

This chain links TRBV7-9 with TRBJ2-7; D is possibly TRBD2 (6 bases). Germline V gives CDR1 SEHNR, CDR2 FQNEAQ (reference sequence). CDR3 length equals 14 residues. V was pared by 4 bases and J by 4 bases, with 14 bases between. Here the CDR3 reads CASSSSTSRYEQYF. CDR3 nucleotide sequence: TGTGCCAGCAGCTCGAGCACTAGCAGATACGAGCAGTACTTC.

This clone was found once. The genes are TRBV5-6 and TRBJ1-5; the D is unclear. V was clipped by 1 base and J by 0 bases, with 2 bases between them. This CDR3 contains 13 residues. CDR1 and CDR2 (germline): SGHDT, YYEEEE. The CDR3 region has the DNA TGTGCCAGCAGCTTGTATAGCAATCAGCCCCAGCATTTT. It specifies CASSLYSNQPQHF.

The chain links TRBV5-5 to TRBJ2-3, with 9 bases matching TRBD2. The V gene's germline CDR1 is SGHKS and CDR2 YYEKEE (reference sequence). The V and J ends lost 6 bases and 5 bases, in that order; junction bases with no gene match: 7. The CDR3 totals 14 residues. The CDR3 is CASIGVAGEDTQYF. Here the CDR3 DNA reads TGTGCCAGCATAGGGGTAGCGGGGGAAGATACGCAGTATTTT.

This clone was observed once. The CDR3 is CASSQREANEKLFF. CDR3 nucleotide sequence: TGTGCCAGCAGCCAAAGGGAGGCTAATGAAAAACTGTTTTTT. V gene TRBV3-1 (or the pseudogene TRBV3-2) combines with J gene TRBJ1-4; the D is unclear. The length of the CDR3 is 14 residues. Germline-derived CDR1 and CDR2 are LGHDT and YNNKEL (reference sequence). The V end lost 2 bases, the J end lost 3 bases, and 7 bases lay between the germline ends.

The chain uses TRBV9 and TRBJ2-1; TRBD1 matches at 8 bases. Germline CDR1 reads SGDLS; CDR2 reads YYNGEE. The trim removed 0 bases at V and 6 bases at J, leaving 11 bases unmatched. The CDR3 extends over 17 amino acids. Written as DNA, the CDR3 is TGTGCCAGCAGCGTAGATCCGAGGGACAGGCTACTCAATGAGCAGTTCTTC. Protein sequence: CASSVDPRDRLLNEQFF.

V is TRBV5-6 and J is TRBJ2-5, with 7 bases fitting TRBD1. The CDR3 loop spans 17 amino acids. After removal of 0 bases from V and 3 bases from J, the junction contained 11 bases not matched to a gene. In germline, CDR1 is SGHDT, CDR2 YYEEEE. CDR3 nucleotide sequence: TGTGCCAGCAGCTTGGCAGGGATGAGACAGGGAAAAGAGACCCAGTACTTC. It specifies CASSLAGMRQGKETQYF.

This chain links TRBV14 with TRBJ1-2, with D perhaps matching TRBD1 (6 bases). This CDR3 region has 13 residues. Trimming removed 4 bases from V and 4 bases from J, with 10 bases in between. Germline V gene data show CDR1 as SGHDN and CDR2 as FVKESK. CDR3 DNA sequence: TGTGCCAGCAGCCCGGGACATATCTATGGCTACACCTTC. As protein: CASSPGHIYGYTF.

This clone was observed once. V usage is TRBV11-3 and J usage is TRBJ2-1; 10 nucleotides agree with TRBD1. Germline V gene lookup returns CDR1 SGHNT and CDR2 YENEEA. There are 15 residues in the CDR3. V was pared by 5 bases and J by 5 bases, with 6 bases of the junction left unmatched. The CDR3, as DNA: TGTGCCAGCAGCCATGCCGGGACAGGGGACAATGAGCAGTTCTTC. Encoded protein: CASSHAGTGDNEQFF.

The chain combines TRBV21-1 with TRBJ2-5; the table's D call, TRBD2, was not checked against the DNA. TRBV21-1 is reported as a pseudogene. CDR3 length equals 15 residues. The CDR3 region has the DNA TGTGCCAGCAGCAAAGCCCCGACTGGTAGGGAGACCCAGTACTTC. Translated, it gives CASSKAPTGRETQYF.

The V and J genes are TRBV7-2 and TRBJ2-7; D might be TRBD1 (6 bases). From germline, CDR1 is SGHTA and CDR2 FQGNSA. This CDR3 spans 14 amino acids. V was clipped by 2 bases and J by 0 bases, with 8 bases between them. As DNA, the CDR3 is TGTGCCAGCAGCTTATCAGGGGTCTCCTACGAGCAGTACTTC. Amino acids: CASSLSGVSYEQYF. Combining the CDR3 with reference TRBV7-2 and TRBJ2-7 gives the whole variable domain GAGVSQSPSNKVTEKGKDVELRCDPISGHTALYWYRQSLGQGLEFLIYFQGNSAPDKSGLPSDRFSAERTGGSVSTLTIQRTQQEDSAVYLCASSLSGVSYEQYFGPGTRLTVT.

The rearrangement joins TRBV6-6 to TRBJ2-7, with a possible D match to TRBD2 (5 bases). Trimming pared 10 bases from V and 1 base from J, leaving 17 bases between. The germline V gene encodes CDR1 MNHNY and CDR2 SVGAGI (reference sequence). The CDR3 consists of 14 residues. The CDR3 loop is CATLRGRGSYEQYF. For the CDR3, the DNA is TGTGCCACCCTAAGAGGGAGAGGATCCTACGAGCAGTACTTC.

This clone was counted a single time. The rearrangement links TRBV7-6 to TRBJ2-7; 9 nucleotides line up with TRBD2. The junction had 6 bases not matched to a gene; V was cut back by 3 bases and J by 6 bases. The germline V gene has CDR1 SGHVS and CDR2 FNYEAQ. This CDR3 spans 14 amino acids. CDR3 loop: CASSFSGSNTEQYF. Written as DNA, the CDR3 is TGTGCCAGCAGCTTTAGCGGGAGTAACACCGAGCAGTACTTC. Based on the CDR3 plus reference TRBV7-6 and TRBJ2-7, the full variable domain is GAGVSQSPRYKVTKRGQDVALRCDPISGHVSLYWYRQALGQGPEFLTYFNYEAQQDKSGLPNDRFSAERPEGSISTLTIQRTEQRDSAMYRCASSFSGSNTEQYFGPGTRLTVT.

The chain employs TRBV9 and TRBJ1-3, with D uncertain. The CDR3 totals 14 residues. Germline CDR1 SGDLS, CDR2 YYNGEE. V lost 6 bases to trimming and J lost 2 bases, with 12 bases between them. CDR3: CASNRQATGNTIYF. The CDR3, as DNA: TGTGCCAGCAACCGTCAAGCAACTGGAAACACCATATATTTT.

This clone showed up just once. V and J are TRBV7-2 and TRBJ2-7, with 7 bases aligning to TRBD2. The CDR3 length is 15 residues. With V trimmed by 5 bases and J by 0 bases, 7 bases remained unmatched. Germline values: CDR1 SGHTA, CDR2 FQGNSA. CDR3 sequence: CASSRSAGVSYEQYF. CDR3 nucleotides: TGTGCCAGCAGCCGGTCGGCGGGAGTCTCCTACGAGCAGTACTTC.

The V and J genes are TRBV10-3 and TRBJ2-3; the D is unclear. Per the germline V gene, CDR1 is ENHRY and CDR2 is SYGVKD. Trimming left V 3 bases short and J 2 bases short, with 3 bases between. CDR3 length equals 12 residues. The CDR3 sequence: CAISDLTDTQYF. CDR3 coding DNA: TGTGCCATCAGTGACCTCACAGATACGCAGTATTTT.

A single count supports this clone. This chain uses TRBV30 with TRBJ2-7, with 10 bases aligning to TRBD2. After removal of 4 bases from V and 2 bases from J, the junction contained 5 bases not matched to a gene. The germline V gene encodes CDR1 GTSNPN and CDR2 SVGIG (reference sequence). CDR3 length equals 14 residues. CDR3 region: CAWTTSGSAYEQYF. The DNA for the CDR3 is TGTGCCTGGACGACTAGCGGGTCAGCCTACGAGCAGTACTTC.

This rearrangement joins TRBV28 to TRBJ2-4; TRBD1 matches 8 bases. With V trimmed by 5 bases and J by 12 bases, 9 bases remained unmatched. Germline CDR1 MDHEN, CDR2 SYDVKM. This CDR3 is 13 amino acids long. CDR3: CASSPQWTGNQYF. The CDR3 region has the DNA TGTGCCAGCAGTCCACAGTGGACAGGGAATCAGTACTTC.

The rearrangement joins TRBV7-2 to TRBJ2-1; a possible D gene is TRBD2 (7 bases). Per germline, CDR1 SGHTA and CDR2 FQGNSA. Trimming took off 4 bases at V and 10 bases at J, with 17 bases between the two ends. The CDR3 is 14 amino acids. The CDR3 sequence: CASSYSGLDREQFF. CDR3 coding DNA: TGTGCCAGCAGCTATTCTGGACTAGACAGGGAGCAGTTCTTC. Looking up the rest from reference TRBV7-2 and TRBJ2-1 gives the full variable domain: GAGVSQSPSNKVTEKGKDVELRCDPISGHTALYWYRQSLGQGLEFLIYFQGNSAPDKSGLPSDRFSAERTGGSVSTLTIQRTQQEDSAVYLCASSYSGLDREQFFGPGTRLTVL.

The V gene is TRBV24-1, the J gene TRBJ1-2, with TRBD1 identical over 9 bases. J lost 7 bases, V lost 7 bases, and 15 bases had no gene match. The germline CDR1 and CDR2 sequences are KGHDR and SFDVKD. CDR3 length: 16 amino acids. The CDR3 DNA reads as TGTGCCACCAGGGAAGAACAGGGGGCGAGATACGGTGGCTACACCTTC. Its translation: CATREEQGARYGGYTF.

In DNA form, the CDR3 reads TGTGCCAGCACCCAACGGGACAGGGGCCTTGGCTACACCTTC. Encoded protein: CASTQRDRGLGYTF. This rearrangement joins TRBV7-2 to TRBJ1-2; 10 bases are shared with TRBD1. The V and J ends lost 7 bases and 7 bases, in that order; junction bases with no gene match: 9. The CDR3 is made up of 14 amino acids. CDR1 SGHTA and CDR2 FQGNSA come from the germline V gene.

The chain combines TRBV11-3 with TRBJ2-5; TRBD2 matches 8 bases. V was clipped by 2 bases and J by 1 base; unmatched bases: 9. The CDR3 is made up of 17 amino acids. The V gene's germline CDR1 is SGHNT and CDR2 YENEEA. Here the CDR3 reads CASSLFGGAGGQETQYF. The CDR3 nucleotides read TGTGCCAGCAGCTTATTTGGGGGCGCGGGGGGCCAAGAGACCCAGTACTTC.

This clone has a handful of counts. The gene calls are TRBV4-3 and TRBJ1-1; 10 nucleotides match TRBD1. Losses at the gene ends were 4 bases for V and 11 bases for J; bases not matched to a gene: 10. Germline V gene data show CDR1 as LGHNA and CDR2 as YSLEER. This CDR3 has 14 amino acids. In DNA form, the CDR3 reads TGCGCCAGCAGCCCCCGACAGGGGGCGGAAGCCGCTTTCTTT. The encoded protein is CASSPRQGAEAAFF.

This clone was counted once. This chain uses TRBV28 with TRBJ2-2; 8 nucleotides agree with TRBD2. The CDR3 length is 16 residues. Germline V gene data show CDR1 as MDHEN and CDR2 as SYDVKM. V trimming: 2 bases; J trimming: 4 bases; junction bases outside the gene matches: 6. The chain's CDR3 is CASSLTGGPATGELFF. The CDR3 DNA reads TGTGCCAGCAGTTTAACGGGAGGGCCAGCCACCGGGGAGCTGTTTTTT.

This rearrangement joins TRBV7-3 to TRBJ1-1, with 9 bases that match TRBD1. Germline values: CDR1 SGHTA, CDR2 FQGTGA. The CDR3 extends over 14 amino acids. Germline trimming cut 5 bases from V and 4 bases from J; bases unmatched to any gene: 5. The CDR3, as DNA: TGTGCCAGCAGCGAGGGACAGGGTATCACTGAAGCTTTCTTT. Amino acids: CASSEGQGITEAFF.

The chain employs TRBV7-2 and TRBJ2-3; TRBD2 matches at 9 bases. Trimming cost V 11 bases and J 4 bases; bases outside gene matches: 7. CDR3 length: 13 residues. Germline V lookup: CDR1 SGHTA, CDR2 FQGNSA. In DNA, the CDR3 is TGTGCCTTTCGGATAGCGGGAGCAGATACGCAGTATTTT. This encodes CAFRIAGADTQYF.